This TCR beta chain was recorded in a study of blood T cell repertoires in COVID-19. Study-level background: Some COVID-19 samples were acute and others convalescent; all came from the United States, Italy and Spain.

The CDR3 sequence is 14 residues long. The V and J ends lost 2 bases and 4 bases respectively, with 11 bases between them. Germline values: CDR1 KGHSH, CDR2 LQKENI. Per the study methods: From reference gene primer amplification, estimates of nucleated cell counts were derived. The method was immunoSEQ multiplex PCR; TCRdb's version includes in-frame clones alone and lacks a portion of them. V, J and clone size are taken as reported in that table, and D and trimming were inferred from the DNA itself. The sample records 300,000 to 400,000 clones, 83% being singletons. The sample taken for sequencing was peripheral blood. The sequence derives from a young man with active or convalescent COVID-19. This chain uses TRBV18 with TRBJ2-5; possibly TRBD2 for D (5 bases). CDR3 region: CASSPEGIIETQYF. Written as DNA, the CDR3 is TGTGCCAGCTCACCAGAGGGTATAATAGAGACCCAGTACTTC. Combining the CDR3 with reference TRBV18 and TRBJ2-5 gives the whole variable domain NAGVMQNPRHLVRRRGQEARLRCSPMKGHSHVYWYRQLPEEGLKFMVYLQKENIIDESGMPKERFSAEFPKEGPSILRIQQVVRGDSAAYFCASSPEGIIETQYFGPGTRLLVL.